This T cell receptor (beta chain) was retrieved from a study of spatial heterogeneity in lung cancer. Study information: Strong correlation was found between tumor-region TCR transcript counts and a T cell module score from matched bulk RNA-seq.

Whole-study results and caveats: How many expanded intratumoral alpha and beta TCRs were present tracked the tumor mutation count, which was a count of nonsynonymous mutations. Ubiquitous and regional nonsynonymous mutation counts were tracked by ubiquitous and regional expanded TCR counts, respectively.

Time point denoted: sample taken at primary tumor resection. Whole RNA was taken from tumor, nontumor lung or frozen PBMC; it was then sequenced unsorted. TCRdb independently ran MiXCR on the 5' RACE reads; one entry per CDR3 protein. This sample has around 13,000 distinct CDR3 sequences, with over 6.5% found just once. This clonotype is deemed medium-sized. Its antigen remains unknown. Germline V lookup: CDR1 SGHAT, CDR2 FQNNGV. V was clipped by 2 bases and J by 2 bases, with 9 bases between them. The CDR3 is 14 residues long. This chain uses TRBV11-2 with TRBJ1-1; D gene uncertain. The clonotype comes from a female donor with early-stage non-small cell lung cancer. The sample was lung tumor tissue, taken at surgery. This CDR3 is CASSLTVQNTEAFF. The CDR3 DNA follows: TGTGCCAGCAGCTTAACGGTCCAAAACACTGAAGCTTTCTTT.